The rows below give T cell receptor beta chains drawn from one sample of a study of CD8+ T cells in alopecia areata. Clones were sequenced by immunoSEQ multiplex PCR, and TCRdb holds only the in-frame ones, with some missing. The repertoire holds approximately 160,000 clones, with less than 80% as singletons. The sequenced sample was CD4+ T cells sorted from blood, obtained at week 24, from a patient treated with tofacitinib. All receptors come from a human donor with alopecia areata. Both conserved end residues are part of each CDR3. A D gene is named only where the DNA matches it firmly. Rows give clone size only sometimes, using once, few, many, or a class for an expanded clone.

.	TRBJ1-1	TRBD1	TRBV23-1	15	CASSQGDREDTEAFF	TGCGCCAGCAGTCAAGGGGACAGGGAGGACACTGAAGCTTTCTTT
.	TRBJ2-3	.	TRBV5-6	15	CASSWGRTGPDTQYF	TGTGCCAGCAGCTGGGGGAGGACAGGACCAGATACGCAGTATTTT
.	TRBJ2-1	.	TRBV6-5	12	CASSAQYNEQFF	TGTGCCAGCAGTGCCCAGTACAATGAGCAGTTCTTC
.	TRBJ1-1	TRBD1	TRBV29-1	12	CSVDDRGPEAFF	TGCAGCGTTGACGACAGGGGGCCTGAAGCTTTCTTT
.	TRBJ1-2	TRBD1	TRBV27	14	CASSFGQGFYGYTF	TGTGCCAGCAGTTTCGGACAGGGGTTCTATGGCTACACCTTC
.	TRBJ2-2	TRBD1	TRBV30	14	CAWIGRGRPGELFF	TGTGCCTGGATCGGCAGGGGGCGTCCCGGGGAGCTGTTTTTT
.	TRBJ2-3	.	TRBV6-5	15	CASSPSWGYTDTQYF	TGTGCCAGCAGTCCAAGCTGGGGGTACACAGATACGCAGTATTTT
.	TRBJ1-1	.	TRBV5-6	14	CASSLPGAGTEAFF	TGTGCCAGCAGCTTGCCGGGGGCTGGCACTGAAGCTTTCTTT
.	TRBJ2-3	TRBD1	TRBV9	13	CASSVGTGIPQYF	TGTGCCAGCAGCGTAGGGACAGGTATCCCGCAGTATTTT
once	TRBJ1-4	.	TRBV29-1	12	CSVSTGREKLFF	TGCAGCGTTAGCACGGGACGGGAAAAACTGTTTTTT